The source of this TCR beta chain is a study of blood T cell repertoires in COVID-19. Measured with immunoSEQ multiplex PCR; TCRdb has only the in-frame clones, and not every one. The top ten clones hold 15% to 17% of a sample with over 200,000 clones, just over 85% of them seen once. Germline V CDR1 and CDR2: SGHTA, FQGNSA. V was pared by 1 base and J by 7 bases, with 7 bases of the junction left unmatched. The CDR3 covers 15 residues. The V call is TRBV7-2, the J call TRBJ2-4; 7 nucleotides align to TRBD2. The origin of this receptor is a man aged 18 to 29 who had recovered from COVID-19. The sample consisted of PBMCs or T cells enriched from blood (not recorded which). CDR3 sequence reads: CASSLVQAGKNIQYF. In DNA, the CDR3 is TGTGCCAGCAGCTTAGTTCAAGCGGGGAAGAACATTCAGTACTTC.